One T cell receptor (beta chain) is described in this entry. Its matching antigen is unknown. Per germline, CDR1 SGHAT and CDR2 FQNNGV. With 1 base removed from V and 2 bases from J, the gap between germline ends came to 3 bases. This CDR3 is built from 13 residues. Clones were sequenced by immunoSEQ multiplex PCR, and TCRdb holds only the in-frame ones, with some missing. This sample has about 350,000 clones, with about 91% found just once. The source of the sample is a study of Ad26.COV2.S vaccination and SARS-CoV-2 variants. Points from the study as a whole: Responses of spike-specific T cells (both CD8+ and CD4+) reportedly showed substantial breadth after vaccination. Total T cell responses were possibly underestimated by TCR breadth and depth analyses. Comparability of non-spike TCR breadth was observed across vaccine and placebo recipients.

This TCR derives from a human donor who had recovered from COVID-19. The sample consisted of peripheral blood, taken after recovery from COVID-19. This rearrangement joins TRBV11-2 to TRBJ1-5, with D uncertain. For the CDR3, the DNA is TGTGCCAGCAGCTTAGGACGCAATCAGCCCCAGCATTTT. Protein product: CASSLGRNQPQHF.